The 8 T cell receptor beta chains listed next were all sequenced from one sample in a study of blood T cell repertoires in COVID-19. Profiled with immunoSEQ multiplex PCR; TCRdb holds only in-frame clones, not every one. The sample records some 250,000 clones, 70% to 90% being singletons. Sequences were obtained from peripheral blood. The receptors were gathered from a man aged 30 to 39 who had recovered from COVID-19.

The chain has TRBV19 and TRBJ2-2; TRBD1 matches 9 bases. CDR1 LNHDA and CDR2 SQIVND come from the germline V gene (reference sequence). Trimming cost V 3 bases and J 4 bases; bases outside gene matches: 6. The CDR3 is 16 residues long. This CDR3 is CASSISTGGFTGELFF. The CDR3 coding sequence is TGTGCCAGTAGTATCTCAACAGGGGGCTTCACCGGGGAGCTGTTTTTT.

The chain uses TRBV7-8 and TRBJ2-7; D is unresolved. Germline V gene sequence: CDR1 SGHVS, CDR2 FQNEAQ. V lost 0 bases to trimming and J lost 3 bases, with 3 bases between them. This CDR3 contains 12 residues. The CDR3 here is CASSLALYEQYF. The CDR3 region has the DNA TGTGCCAGCAGCTTAGCTCTCTACGAGCAGTACTTC.

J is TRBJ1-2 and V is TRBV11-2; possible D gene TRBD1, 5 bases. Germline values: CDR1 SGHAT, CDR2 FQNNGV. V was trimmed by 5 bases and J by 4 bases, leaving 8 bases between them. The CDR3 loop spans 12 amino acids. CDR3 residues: CASSRDFYGYTF. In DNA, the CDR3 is TGTGCCAGCAGCCGGGACTTCTATGGCTACACCTTC. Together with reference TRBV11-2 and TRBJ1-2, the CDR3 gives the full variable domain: EAGVAQSPRYKIIEKRQSVAFWCNPISGHATLYWYQQILGQGPKLLIQFQNNGVVDDSQLPKDRFSAERLKGVDSTLKIQPAKLEDSAVYLCASSRDFYGYTFGSGTRLTVV.

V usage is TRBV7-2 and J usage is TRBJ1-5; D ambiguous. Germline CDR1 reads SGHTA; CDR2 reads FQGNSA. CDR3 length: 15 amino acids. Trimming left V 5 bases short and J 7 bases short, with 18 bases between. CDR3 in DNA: TGTGCCAGCAGCATGATGGTAGGAGTTGAGCAGCCCCAGCATTTT. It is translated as CASSMMVGVEQPQHF.

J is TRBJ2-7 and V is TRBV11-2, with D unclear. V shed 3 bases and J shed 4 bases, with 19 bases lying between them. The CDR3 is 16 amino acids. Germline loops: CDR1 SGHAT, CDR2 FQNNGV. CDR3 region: CASSFSYGVTKYEQYF. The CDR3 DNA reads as TGTGCCAGCAGCTTTTCTTATGGCGTCACTAAGTACGAGCAGTACTTC. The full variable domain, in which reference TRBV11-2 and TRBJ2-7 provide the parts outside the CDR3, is EAGVAQSPRYKIIEKRQSVAFWCNPISGHATLYWYQQILGQGPKLLIQFQNNGVVDDSQLPKDRFSAERLKGVDSTLKIQPAKLEDSAVYLCASSFSYGVTKYEQYFGPGTRLTVT.

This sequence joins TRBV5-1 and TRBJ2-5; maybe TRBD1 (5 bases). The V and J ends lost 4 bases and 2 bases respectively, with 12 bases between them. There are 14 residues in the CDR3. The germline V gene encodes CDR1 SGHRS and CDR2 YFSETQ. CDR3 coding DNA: TGCGCCAGCAGCCCGGGCCCAGGGCAAGAGACCCAGTACTTC. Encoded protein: CASSPGPGQETQYF.

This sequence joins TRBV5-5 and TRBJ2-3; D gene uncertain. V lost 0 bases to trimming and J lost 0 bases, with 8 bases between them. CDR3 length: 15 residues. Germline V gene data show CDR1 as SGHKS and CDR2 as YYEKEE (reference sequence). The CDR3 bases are TGTGCCAGCAGCTTGGGACACCCCAGCACAGATACGCAGTATTTT. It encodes CASSLGHPSTDTQYF.

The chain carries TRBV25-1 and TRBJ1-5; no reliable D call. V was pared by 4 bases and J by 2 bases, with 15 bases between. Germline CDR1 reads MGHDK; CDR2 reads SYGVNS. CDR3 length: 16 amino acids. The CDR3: CASSGGGVWGNQPQHF. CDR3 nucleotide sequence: TGTGCCAGCAGTGGGGGAGGAGTCTGGGGCAATCAGCCCCAGCATTTT. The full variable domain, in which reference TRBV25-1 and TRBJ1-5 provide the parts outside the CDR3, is EADIYQTPRYLVIGTGKKITLECSQTMGHDKMYWYQQDPGMELHLIHYSYGVNSTEKGDLSSESTVSRIRTEHFPLTLESARPSHTSQYLCASSGGGVWGNQPQHFGDGTRLSIL.